A selection of T cell receptor beta chains follows, all from one sample in a study of metastatic and nonmetastatic thyroid tumors. TCRdb reanalyzed the PCR reads with MiXCR. The data show some 30,000 clones, 7% to 8% seen once. Sequenced sample: blood. The origin of the receptors is a female donor with papillary thyroid cancer or a benign thyroid nodule (not recorded which). Some clones in this sample may be carry-over from other donors' samples. Each CDR3 is given with its conserved first and last residue. D genes are given only for firm matches. Size tells how often a clone was seen (once, few, many) or the class of an expanded clone, and some rows leave it out.

V	J	size	D	DNA	CDR3
TRBV20-1	TRBJ2-2	-	-	TGCAGTGCTACCACCGGGGAGCTGTTTTTT	CSATTGELFF
TRBV5-1	TRBJ1-1	many	-	TGCGCCAGCAGCTTAAGCAGGAACACTGAAGCTTTCTTT	CASSLSRNTEAFF
TRBV27	TRBJ1-5	many	TRBD1	TGTGCCAGCAGTTTAGACAGGGGTGATCAGCCCCAGCATTTT	CASSLDRGDQPQHF
TRBV5-6	TRBJ2-7	few	TRBD1	TGTTCCAGCAGCTTCGGACAGGGGGCGTACGAGCAGTACTTC	CSSSFGQGAYEQYF
TRBV28	TRBJ1-3	medium-sized	-	TGTGCCAGCAGTTTAGCGGGACATTGGTCTGGAAACACCATATATTTT	CASSLAGHWSGNTIYF
TRBV30	TRBJ1-1	many	TRBD1	TGTGCCTGGAGACTTGGGACAGTGGAACAAGCTTTCTTT	CAWRLGTVEQAFF
TRBV18	TRBJ1-1	many	-	TGTGCCAGCTCACCCCTGCAGGGTGAAGCTTTCTTT	CASSPLQGEAFF
TRBV28	TRBJ1-4	many	-	TGTGCCAGCAGCCACGCGACGGACGGTAATGAAAAACTGTTTTTT	CASSHATDGNEKLFF
TRBV7-9	TRBJ2-5	-	-	TGTGCCAGCATCTTACTAGTACAGGGCCAAGAGACCCAGTACTTC	CASILLVQGQETQYF
TRBV9	TRBJ1-4	many	TRBD1	TGTGCCAGCAGCCCCTCGGGACAGGGGTATGAAAAACTGTTTTTT	CASSPSGQGYEKLFF
TRBV5-1	TRBJ2-7	many	-	TGCGCCAGCAGCCCCCGACAGACGCGAGCAACCTACGAGCAGTACTTC	CASSPRQTRATYEQYF
TRBV12-3/TRBV12-4	TRBJ2-5	many	-	TGTGCCAGCAGCCCTGGGCAGGGGTCTAACCAAGAGACCCAGTACTTC	CASSPGQGSNQETQYF
TRBV20-1	TRBJ1-2	many	TRBD1	TGCAGTGCTACCGGGACAGGGGGCAAGTTAGGCTATGGCTACACCTTC	CSATGTGGKLGYGYTF
TRBV6-2/TRBV6-3	TRBJ2-5	-	-	TGTGCCAGCAGGCATCTTGTGGTGGGGGTAGAGACCCAGTACTTC	CASRHLVVGVETQYF
TRBV28	TRBJ2-7	many	-	TGTGCCAGCAGTTCGGGGACCTACGAGCAGTACTTC	CASSSGTYEQYF
TRBV30	TRBJ2-7	medium-sized	-	TGTGCCTGGAGCCCCGGGGGCGCCACCTACGAGCAGTACTTC	CAWSPGGATYEQYF
TRBV27	TRBJ2-1	many	TRBD2	TGTGCCAGCAGTCCCGGGACTAGTAGCCACAATGAGCAGTTCTTC	CASSPGTSSHNEQFF
TRBV30	TRBJ2-3	-	-	TGTGCCTTAGATACGCAGTATTTT	CALDTQYF
TRBV7-3	TRBJ1-1	many	-	TGTGCCAGCAGCTGGGGGAGGGACACTGAAGCTTTCTTT	CASSWGRDTEAFF
TRBV3-1	TRBJ2-2	many	-	TGTGCCAGCAGCCGCGATGATCCCTATAACACCGGGGAGCTGTTTTTT	CASSRDDPYNTGELFF
TRBV20-1	TRBJ1-5	many	TRBD1	TGCAGTGCCCCACCGACAGGGATGGGGCAGCCCCAGCATTTT	CSAPPTGMGQPQHF
TRBV3-1	TRBJ1-1	-	-	TGTGCCAGCAGCCCCGTGCGGACAGCATTAGGGGCTTTCTTT	CASSPVRTALGAFF
TRBV7-2	TRBJ1-2	many	TRBD1	TGTGCCAGCAGTCCCGGACAGGATTATGGCTACACCTTC	CASSPGQDYGYTF
TRBV12-3/TRBV12-4	TRBJ2-7	many	-	TGTGCCAGCCGGACGCAATCGGGCCCCAGTTACGAGCAGTACTTC	CASRTQSGPSYEQYF
TRBV11-2	TRBJ2-5	many	TRBD1	TGTGCCAGCAGGGGTATTCGGGACAGGGGGTATCAAGAGACCCAGTACTTC	CASRGIRDRGYQETQYF
TRBV4-1	TRBJ1-3	many	-	TGCGCCAGCAGCCAAGACCCCGTTGGAAACACCATATATTTT	CASSQDPVGNTIYF
TRBV5-6	TRBJ1-5	many	-	TGTGCCAGCAGCTTGTACGAGGGTTACAGCAATCAGCCCCAGCATTTT	CASSLYEGYSNQPQHF
TRBV3-1	TRBJ2-5	few	TRBD2	TGTGCCAGCAGTCCTAGCGGAACTCAAGAGACCCAGTACTTC	CASSPSGTQETQYF
TRBV11-2	TRBJ1-1	many	TRBD1	TGTGCCAGCAGCTTTACAGGGGGCAACACTGAAGCTTTCTTT	CASSFTGGNTEAFF
TRBV20-1	TRBJ2-7	many	-	TGCAGTGCCCGAGCGGCAGGGAATACGCAGTACTTC	CSARAAGNTQYF
TRBV19	TRBJ2-1	few	TRBD2	TGTGCCAGTATGGGGACTAGCGGCTCCTACAATGAGCAGTTCTTC	CASMGTSGSYNEQFF
TRBV4-3	TRBJ1-4	many	TRBD1	TGCGCCAGCAGCCTCACAGGGGGCGCCTATGAAAAACTGTTTTTT	CASSLTGGAYEKLFF
TRBV20-1	TRBJ1-5	many	-	TGCAGTGCTAGCGAGGGAAACAATCAGCCCCAGCATTTT	CSASEGNNQPQHF
TRBV6-1	TRBJ1-4	many	TRBD1	TGTGCCAGCAAAACGACAGGGATTAATGAAAAACTGTTTTTT	CASKTTGINEKLFF
TRBV10-2	TRBJ2-5	many	TRBD2	TGCGCCAGCACACTAGCGGGGGGCCAAGAGACCCAGTACTTC	CASTLAGGQETQYF
TRBV6-5	TRBJ2-7	many	-	TGTGCCAGCAGTTACTCGAGCTCCTACGAGCAGTACTTC	CASSYSSSYEQYF
TRBV6-1	TRBJ2-1	many	-	TGTGCCAGCAGTGAAGCATTAGTTTCCAATGAGCAGTTCTTC	CASSEALVSNEQFF
TRBV19	TRBJ2-3	many	-	TGTGCCAGTACAGGGATGAATACGCAGTATTTT	CASTGMNTQYF
TRBV5-5	TRBJ1-2	many	TRBD1	TGTGCCAGCAGCTATACAGGGGATCCCCTCTATGGCTACACCTTC	CASSYTGDPLYGYTF
TRBV2	TRBJ2-1	many	-	TGTGCCAGCAGTGCTAATGAGCAGTTCTTC	CASSANEQFF
TRBV6-1	TRBJ2-5	many	-	TGTGCCAGCAGTGCCAACAGGGGGGGGGGAGAGGCCCAGTACTTC	CASSANRGGGEAQYF
TRBV19	TRBJ1-1	many	-	TGTGCCAGTAGTATCCCTTCTTCGGCCATGAACACTGAAGCTTTCTTT	CASSIPSSAMNTEAFF
TRBV18	TRBJ2-3	many	-	TGTGCCAGCTCACCAGAGAGGGGTCAAGGAGATACGCAGTATTTT	CASSPERGQGDTQYF
TRBV2	TRBJ2-1	many	TRBD2	TGTGCCAGCAGGAGGACTAGCGGGGAGAGTGAGCAGTTCTTC	CASRRTSGESEQFF
TRBV5-1	TRBJ2-5	many	-	TGCGCCAGCAGCTTGGAGGGGTTGGGGGAGACCCAGTACTTC	CASSLEGLGETQYF
TRBV29-1	TRBJ1-1	many	TRBD1	TGCAGCGAGTCACAGGGGAAGGACACTGAAGCTTTCTTT	CSESQGKDTEAFF
TRBV6-1	TRBJ2-5	many	-	TGTGCCAGCAGTGAAGCGGATAGACAGAGGGAGACCCAGTACTTC	CASSEADRQRETQYF
TRBV18	TRBJ1-4	many	-	TGTGCCAGCTCTCCACAGGCTACTAATGAAAAACTGTTTTTT	CASSPQATNEKLFF
TRBV11-2	TRBJ1-2	many	-	TGTGCCAGCAGCTTAGATTATCAGGGGCAGGGTGGCTACACCTTC	CASSLDYQGQGGYTF